One sample yielded the 24 T cell receptor beta chains listed below, sequenced in a study of cytomegalovirus exposure and HLA in healthy donors. PCR was performed using 60 Vbeta and 13 Jbeta primers. Assay used: immunoSEQ multiplex PCR; TCRdb lists only in-frame clones, some missing. This sample contains about 54,000 clones. Sequenced sample: PBMCs. The receptor set was obtained from a middle-aged woman in good health and CMV-seronegative.

The CDR3 region is CASSLDRGTYNEQFF. In nucleotides, the CDR3 is TGTGCCAGCAGCCTCGACAGGGGTACATACAATGAGCAGTTCTTC. The chain uses TRBV27 and TRBJ2-1, with 8 bases lining up with TRBD1. The V gene's germline CDR1 is MNHEY and CDR2 SMNVEV (reference sequence). This CDR3 has 15 amino acids. V gave up 6 bases and J gave up 4 bases; unmatched junction bases: 8.

V is TRBV18 and J is TRBJ1-4; 7 bases align to TRBD1. The CDR3 has 16 amino acids. Trimming took 2 bases from V and 4 from J; bases not matched to a gene: 7. Germline V gene data show CDR1 as KGHSH and CDR2 as LQKENI. CDR3 amino acids: CASSPRDSGGNEKLFF. The CDR3 bases are TGTGCCAGCTCACCAAGGGACAGTGGCGGTAATGAAAAACTGTTTTTT.

The J gene is TRBJ2-2, the V gene TRBV30, with TRBD2 identical over 13 bases. Germline assignment: CDR1 GTSNPN and CDR2 SVGIG (reference sequence). The junction had 7 bases not matched to a gene; V was cut back by 3 bases and J by 3 bases. This CDR3 is built from 17 residues. This CDR3 reads CAWSPGLAGWDTGELFF. CDR3 in DNA: TGTGCCTGGAGCCCGGGACTAGCGGGGTGGGACACCGGGGAGCTGTTTTTT.

The chain employs TRBV5-1 and TRBJ1-1; the D gene is possibly TRBD1 (5 bases). Germline V lookup: CDR1 SGHRS, CDR2 YFSETQ. Trimming took 2 bases from V and 3 from J, leaving 11 bases between them. This CDR3 comprises 14 residues. CDR3 residues: CASSFGGADTEAFF. The CDR3 DNA sequence: TGCGCCAGCAGCTTTGGTGGGGCAGACACTGAAGCTTTCTTT.

This sequence joins TRBV30 and TRBJ2-7; the D gene is possibly TRBD2 (5 bases). The V and J ends lost 2 bases and 0 bases respectively, with 11 bases between them. This CDR3 has 14 amino acids. Looked up from germline, CDR1 is GTSNPN and CDR2 is SVGIG (reference sequence). The CDR3 is CAWSIEGRSYEQYF. DNA for the CDR3: TGTGCCTGGAGTATCGAGGGTCGCTCCTACGAGCAGTACTTC.

The chain couples TRBV7-3 to TRBJ2-1, with D hard to call. Germline V gene data show CDR1 as SGHTA and CDR2 as FQGTGA. Between the trimmed V and J ends, which lost 6 bases and 5 bases, there was a span of 14 bases. The CDR3 has 14 amino acids. The CDR3 region has the DNA TGTGCCAGCAGTTCCCTTCTAGAGGACAATGAGCAGTTCTTC. It codes for CASSSLLEDNEQFF.

The CDR3 spells CASSRTGQNNSPLHF. The CDR3 nucleotides read TGTGCCAGCAGCCGCACGGGACAGAATAATTCACCCCTCCACTTT. The genes are TRBV25-1 and TRBJ1-6, with 7 bases aligning to TRBD1. J gave up 5 bases and V 6 bases, and 7 bases lay outside the gene matches. This CDR3 has 15 residues. Germline values: CDR1 MGHDK, CDR2 SYGVNS.

The rearrangement joins TRBV25-1 to TRBJ2-5; D is possibly TRBD2 (6 bases). The CDR3 contains 13 residues. V gave up 6 bases and J gave up 2 bases, with 10 bases separating them. Per germline, CDR1 MGHDK and CDR2 SYGVNS. The CDR3 nucleotides are TGTGCCAGCAGCGGGACTTCACAAGAGACCCAGTACTTC. Its translation is CASSGTSQETQYF.

The rearrangement links TRBV25-1 to TRBJ1-2; 8 nucleotides line up with TRBD1. Germline assignment: CDR1 MGHDK and CDR2 SYGVNS. V trimming: 4 bases; J trimming: 3 bases; junction bases outside the gene matches: 4. The CDR3 sequence is 14 residues long. The CDR3 DNA reads as TGTGCCAGCAGTGGGACAGGGCCCTACTATGGCTACACCTTC. This sequence encodes CASSGTGPYYGYTF.

V and J are TRBV7-2 and TRBJ2-7; 8 bases are a match to TRBD1. This CDR3 contains 14 residues. Losses at the gene ends were 5 bases for V and 4 bases for J; bases not matched to a gene: 7. Germline V gene lookup returns CDR1 SGHTA and CDR2 FQGNSA. The CDR3 region has the DNA TGTGCCAGCAGCCGGGGACAGGAGGCTTACGAGCAGTACTTC. Protein sequence: CASSRGQEAYEQYF.

This chain joins TRBV30 and TRBJ2-5, with TRBD2 identical over 9 bases. J gave up 2 bases and V 2 bases, and 6 bases lay outside the gene matches. This CDR3 spans 15 amino acids. Germline CDR1 and CDR2: GTSNPN and SVGIG (reference sequence). This CDR3 reads CAWSKAGGRQETQYF. In nucleotides, the CDR3 is TGTGCCTGGAGTAAGGCGGGGGGGAGGCAAGAGACCCAGTACTTC.

V and J are TRBV11-2 and TRBJ1-1; 8 bases align to TRBD1. The CDR3 has 14 residues. With V trimmed by 5 bases and J by 7 bases, 9 bases remained unmatched. Germline CDR1 is SGHAT and CDR2 is FQNNGV. Written as DNA, the CDR3 is TGTGCCAGCAGCCTGCAGGGGGCGTTTAGTGAAGCTTTCTTT. Its protein product is CASSLQGAFSEAFF.

The chain couples TRBV28 to TRBJ2-4, with 8 bases that match TRBD1. V shed 6 bases and J 2 bases; nucleotides not matched to a gene: 3. Germline V gene data show CDR1 as MDHEN and CDR2 as SYDVKM. The CDR3 spans 14 residues. The CDR3 reads CASSRDRSKNIQYF. Written as DNA, the CDR3 is TGTGCCAGCAGCCGGGACAGGTCCAAAAACATTCAGTACTTC.

V and J are TRBV11-2 and TRBJ2-7; 9 positions match TRBD2. The germline CDR1 and CDR2 sequences are SGHAT and FQNNGV. V dropped 5 bases and J dropped 0; count of bases not matched to a gene: 8. The CDR3 covers 16 residues. In DNA form, the CDR3 reads TGTGCCAGCAGCCCATTGAATAGCGGGAGCTCCTACGAGCAGTACTTC. This codes for CASSPLNSGSSYEQYF.

The chain uses TRBV27 and TRBJ1-2; 8 bases map to TRBD1. This CDR3 contains 14 residues. CDR1 and CDR2 (germline): MNHEY, SMNVEV (reference sequence). Trimming took 5 bases from V and 8 from J; bases not matched to a gene: 10. The CDR3 DNA is TGTGCCAGCAGTCCGCGGACAGGGATGGAAGGCTACACCTTC. Its protein product is CASSPRTGMEGYTF.

This chain connects TRBV14 to TRBJ1-1; D call uncertain. Per germline, CDR1 SGHDN and CDR2 FVKESK. The CDR3 contains 13 residues. Trimming removed 1 base at V and 8 bases at J, with 11 bases between. CDR3: CASSQGNGREAFF. The DNA for the CDR3 is TGTGCCAGCAGCCAAGGCAACGGCAGGGAAGCTTTCTTT.

The chain couples TRBV7-8 to TRBJ2-7; TRBD2 matches at 9 bases. Trimming took 5 bases from V and 2 from J; bases not matched to a gene: 7. Germline CDR1 reads SGHVS; CDR2 reads FQNEAQ. This CDR3 has 15 residues. CDR3 DNA: TGTGCCAGCAGCGCCAGGACTAGCGTCGCCTACGAGCAGTACTTC. This encodes CASSARTSVAYEQYF.

The chain recombines TRBV7-3 with TRBJ2-1; 12 bases are a match to TRBD2. V was clipped by 5 bases and J by 8 bases; unmatched bases: 16. Germline CDR1 SGHTA, CDR2 FQGTGA. The CDR3 spans 18 residues. Written as DNA, the CDR3 is TGTGCCAGCAGCCGCTCCGGGACTAGCGGGTACGGATTCGATGAGCAGTTCTTC. Amino acid sequence: CASSRSGTSGYGFDEQFF.

This sequence joins TRBV4-2 and TRBJ2-1, with TRBD1 matching over 8 bases. V lost 2 bases to trimming and J lost 5 bases; unmatched junction nucleotides: 5. Germline V CDR1 and CDR2: LGHNA, YNFKEQ. The CDR3 has 15 amino acids. In DNA form, the CDR3 reads TGTGCCAGCAGCCAAACCGGGACAGGAGACAATGAGCAGTTCTTC. Translation: CASSQTGTGDNEQFF.

The J gene is TRBJ2-1, the V gene TRBV18; 9 positions agree with TRBD1. The CDR3 totals 15 residues. The germline CDR1 and CDR2 sequences are KGHSH and LQKENI. V dropped 2 bases and J dropped 4; count of bases not matched to a gene: 3. The CDR3 DNA is TGTGCCAGCTCACCAAGGACAGGGGAGTACAATGAGCAGTTCTTC. Protein sequence: CASSPRTGEYNEQFF.

The rearrangement joins TRBV29-1 to TRBJ2-4; 8 bases fit TRBD1. Germline-derived CDR1 and CDR2 are SQVTM and ANQGSEA. V lost 1 base to trimming and J lost 1 base; unmatched junction nucleotides: 6. The CDR3 sequence is 16 residues long. The CDR3 nucleotides are TGCAGCGTTGAAGGCTGGGGGGACAGGGCCAAAAACATTCAGTACTTC. Amino acid sequence: CSVEGWGDRAKNIQYF.

The rearrangement joins TRBV5-1 to TRBJ1-5; TRBD1 matches at 9 bases. Per germline, CDR1 SGHRS and CDR2 YFSETQ. J lost 5 bases, V lost 4 bases, and 4 bases had no gene match. This CDR3 is 14 amino acids long. The DNA for the CDR3 is TGCGCCAGCAGCCCGGGACAGGGCGATCAGCCCCAGCATTTT. Its protein product is CASSPGQGDQPQHF.

The chain carries TRBV7-7 and TRBJ2-2, with D maybe TRBD2 (5 bases). The CDR3 sequence is 13 residues long. Germline V lookup: CDR1 SSHAT, CDR2 FNYEAQ (reference sequence). V was shortened by 5 bases and J by 5 bases, with 9 bases between the two germline ends. CDR3 nucleotide sequence: TGTGCCAGCAGCCCTCCGGGGACCGGGGAGCTGTTTTTT. Its translation is CASSPPGTGELFF.

The chain joins TRBV28 to TRBJ1-2; 10 nucleotides align to TRBD1. Germline V gives CDR1 MDHEN, CDR2 SYDVKM. The CDR3 is made up of 14 amino acids. V lost 10 bases to trimming and J lost 4 bases; unmatched junction nucleotides: 9. For the CDR3, the DNA is TGTGCCATTCCGATGGGACAGGGGACCTATGGCTACACCTTC. This codes for CAIPMGQGTYGYTF.